This paragraph reports one TCR beta chain. After removal of 6 bases from V and 9 bases from J, the junction contained 4 bases not matched to a gene. The CDR3 has 12 amino acids. This entry belongs to a study of blood T cell repertoires in COVID-19. Study overall: Collection of acute and convalescent COVID-19 samples took place in the United States, Italy and Spain.

Data came from immunoSEQ multiplex PCR; TCRdb stores just in-frame clones and leaves some out. The repertoire holds 150,000 to 200,000 clones, about nine tenths seen once, with 0.53% in the top ten. This TCR derives from a middle-aged man with acute or convalescent COVID-19. Sequencing was carried out using peripheral blood. The chain is built from TRBV12-3 or TRBV12-4 and TRBJ2-1, with TRBD1 matching over 8 bases. The CDR3 sequence is CASSPGGGEQFF. The CDR3, as DNA: TGTGCCAGCAGCCCAGGGGGCGGTGAGCAGTTCTTC.